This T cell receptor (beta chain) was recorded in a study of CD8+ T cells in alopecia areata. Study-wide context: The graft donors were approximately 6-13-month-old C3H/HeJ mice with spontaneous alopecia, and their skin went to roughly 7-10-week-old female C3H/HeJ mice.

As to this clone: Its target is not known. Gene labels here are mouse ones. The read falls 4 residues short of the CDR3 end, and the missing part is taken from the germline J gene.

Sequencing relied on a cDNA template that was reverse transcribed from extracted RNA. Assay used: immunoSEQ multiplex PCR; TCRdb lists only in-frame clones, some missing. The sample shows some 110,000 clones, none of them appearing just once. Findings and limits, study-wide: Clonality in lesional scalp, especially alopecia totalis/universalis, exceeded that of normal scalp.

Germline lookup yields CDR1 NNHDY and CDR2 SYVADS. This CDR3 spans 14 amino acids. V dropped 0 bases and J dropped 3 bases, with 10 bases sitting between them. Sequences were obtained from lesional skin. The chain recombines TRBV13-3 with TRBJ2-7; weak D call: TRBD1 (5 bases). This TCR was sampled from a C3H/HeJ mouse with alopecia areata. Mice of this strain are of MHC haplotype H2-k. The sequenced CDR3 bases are TGTGCCAGCAGTGATGCGGTGACAGACTAT. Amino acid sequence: CASSDAVTDY. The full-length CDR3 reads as CASSDAVTDYEQYF.